The 31 T cell receptor beta chains below come from one sample, sequenced in a study of T-cell memory formation after mild COVID-19. From the 5' RACE reads, TCRdb called clonotypes with MiXCR, one entry per CDR3 protein. The table shows around 310,000 distinct CDR3 sequences, with approximately 15% occurring only once. Sequenced input: PBMCs or a T cell subset sorted from them (not recorded which). The receptors come from a man aged 18 to 35 who had mild COVID-19 (a few samples of this study predate the infection). Cell type and time point are not known.

This clonotype was counted many times. This chain uses TRBV4-3 with TRBJ2-3; D ambiguous. CDR1 is LGHNA, CDR2 YSLEER, per germline. The CDR3 has 12 residues. Trimming took 3 bases from V and 4 from J, leaving 5 bases between them. CDR3 DNA: TGCGCCAGCAGCCATGGTCCAGATACGCAGTATTTT. Translation gives CASSHGPDTQYF.

Only a few counts were recorded for this clonotype. The chain links TRBV28 to TRBJ2-5, with TRBD1 as a possible D gene (5 bases). From germline, CDR1 is MDHEN and CDR2 SYDVKM. The CDR3 extends over 14 amino acids. Trimming took off 7 bases at V and 3 bases at J, with 15 bases between the two ends. CDR3 residues: CASTPSRVKETQYF. Written as DNA, the CDR3 is TGTGCCAGCACTCCGAGCAGGGTGAAAGAGACCCAGTACTTC.

The CDR3 reads CASSQERQGAANTGELFF. CDR3 nucleotide sequence: TGCGCCAGCAGCCAAGAAAGACAGGGGGCTGCGAACACCGGGGAGCTGTTTTTT. The V call is TRBV4-3, the J call TRBJ2-2; 10 bases line up with TRBD1. Germline CDR1 is LGHNA and CDR2 is YSLEER. The CDR3 is made up of 18 amino acids. V shed 0 bases and J 0 bases; nucleotides not matched to a gene: 4.

The V gene is TRBV5-1, the J gene TRBJ1-2; TRBD1 matches at 7 bases. Germline CDR1 and CDR2: SGHRS and YFSETQ. V lost 4 bases to trimming and J lost 4 bases; unmatched junction nucleotides: 1. The CDR3 sequence is 12 residues long. CDR3 in amino acids: CASSGDSYGYTF. The CDR3 DNA reads as TGCGCCAGCAGCGGGGACAGCTATGGCTACACCTTC.

This sequence joins TRBV24-1 and TRBJ2-3, with a possible D match to TRBD1 (5 bases). There are 16 residues in the CDR3. V was cut by 4 bases and J by 9 bases, with 22 bases left in between. The V gene's germline CDR1 is KGHDR and CDR2 SFDVKD. CDR3 sequence reads: CATSDYQSSGQWTQYF. The CDR3 coding sequence is TGTGCCACCAGTGACTACCAATCTTCAGGGCAGTGGACGCAGTATTTT.

This chain uses TRBV28 with TRBJ1-5; D may be TRBD1 (6 bases). V lost 6 bases to trimming and J lost 2 bases, with 11 bases between them. In germline, CDR1 is MDHEN, CDR2 SYDVKM. This CDR3 spans 14 amino acids. The CDR3 here is CASRMWTGNQPQHF. CDR3 DNA: TGTGCCAGCAGGATGTGGACAGGCAATCAGCCCCAGCATTTT. The full variable domain, completed using reference TRBV28 and TRBJ1-5, is DVKVTQSSRYLVKRTGEKVFLECVQDMDHENMFWYRQDPGLGLRLIYFSYDVKMKEKGDIPEGYSVSREKKERFSLILESASTNQTSMYLCASRMWTGNQPQHFGDGTRLSIL.

V gene TRBV4-2 combines with J gene TRBJ1-4; 9 bases fit TRBD1. J lost 5 bases, V lost 0 bases, and 7 bases had no gene match. Germline V gives CDR1 LGHNA, CDR2 YNFKEQ. The length of the CDR3 is 17 residues. CDR3 loop: CASSQEIWGQGNEKLFF. As DNA, the CDR3 is TGTGCCAGCAGCCAAGAGATTTGGGGACAGGGAAATGAAAAACTGTTTTTT.

The V and J genes are TRBV19 and TRBJ2-2, with 8 nucleotides matching TRBD1. Germline V CDR1 and CDR2: LNHDA, SQIVND (reference sequence). After removal of 1 base from V and 6 bases from J, the junction contained 7 bases not matched to a gene. The CDR3 sequence is 16 residues long. For the CDR3, the DNA is TGTGCCAGTAGTATAGGGACAGGGAGTCGGCCCGGGGAGCTGTTTTTT. It is translated as CASSIGTGSRPGELFF.

The sample holds many counts of this clonotype. The chain couples TRBV4-1 to TRBJ2-7; D is ambiguous. The CDR3 is 15 amino acids. Per germline, CDR1 MGHRA and CDR2 YSYEKL. The V and J ends lost 0 bases and 2 bases respectively, with 11 bases between them. Here the CDR3 reads CASSQEELRTYEQYV. The CDR3 DNA reads as TGCGCCAGCAGCCAAGAGGAGTTGCGCACCTACGAGCAGTACGTC.

The rearrangement joins TRBV24-1 to TRBJ2-3, with TRBD1 identical over 9 bases. Germline loops: CDR1 KGHDR, CDR2 SFDVKD. The trim removed 4 bases at V and 4 bases at J, leaving 11 bases unmatched. The CDR3 totals 17 residues. CDR3 sequence reads: CATSEITGTGYPDTQYF. Written as DNA, the CDR3 is TGTGCCACCAGTGAAATCACCGGGACAGGGTACCCAGATACGCAGTATTTT.

This clonotype was found many times. The gene calls are TRBV5-1 and TRBJ1-6; 8 nucleotides line up with TRBD1. CDR1 is SGHRS and CDR2 is YFSETQ in the germline V gene. V lost 4 bases to trimming and J lost 7 bases; unmatched junction nucleotides: 4. CDR3 length equals 14 residues. CDR3: CASSQDRENSPLHF. The CDR3 DNA follows: TGCGCCAGCAGCCAGGACAGGGAGAATTCACCCCTCCACTTT.

The rearrangement links TRBV7-8 to TRBJ1-2, with 8 bases fitting TRBD1. This CDR3 has 16 residues. Germline V gene sequence: CDR1 SGHVS, CDR2 FQNEAQ. V lost 4 bases to trimming and J lost 13 bases; unmatched junction nucleotides: 20. Written as DNA, the CDR3 is TGTGCCAGCAGCTCAGCATCCGGACAGGGTAGTTTAAATGGCACCTTC. Protein product: CASSSASGQGSLNGTF.

This clonotype was seen repeatedly, ten times or more. The rearrangement uses TRBV2 and TRBJ1-5, with 8 positions matching TRBD1. Germline lookup yields CDR1 SNHLY and CDR2 FYNNEI. Trimming at V came to 6 bases and at J to 3 bases, leaving 1 base not matched to a gene. This CDR3 is 13 amino acids long. CDR3 protein: CASRDRANQPQHF. The CDR3 nucleotides are TGTGCCAGCAGGGACAGGGCCAATCAGCCCCAGCATTTT.

The V and J genes are TRBV25-1 and TRBJ2-7; TRBD2 aligns across 11 bases. Trimming cost V 3 bases and J 2 bases; bases outside gene matches: 0. The CDR3 loop spans 14 amino acids. Germline CDR1 reads MGHDK; CDR2 reads SYGVNS. The DNA for the CDR3 is TGTGCCAGCAGTGAGACTAGCGGGGCCTACGAGCAGTACTTC. Translated: CASSETSGAYEQYF.

This sequence joins TRBV11-2 and TRBJ2-7; D might be TRBD2 (6 bases). Trimming pared 5 bases from V and 8 bases from J, leaving 16 bases between. Per the germline V gene, CDR1 is SGHAT and CDR2 is FQNNGV. The CDR3 extends over 13 amino acids. The CDR3 here is CASSPGMEGKQYF. The CDR3 coding sequence is TGTGCCAGCAGCCCGGGGATGGAGGGCAAGCAGTACTTC. Full variable domain (remainder filled in from reference TRBV11-2 and TRBJ2-7): EAGVAQSPRYKIIEKRQSVAFWCNPISGHATLYWYQQILGQGPKLLIQFQNNGVVDDSQLPKDRFSAERLKGVDSTLKIQPAKLEDSAVYLCASSPGMEGKQYFGPGTRLTVT.

This sequence joins TRBV7-8 and TRBJ2-3, with D uncertain. This CDR3 spans 14 amino acids. Trimming pared 1 base from V and 2 bases from J, leaving 7 bases between. The germline V gene encodes CDR1 SGHVS and CDR2 FQNEAQ. CDR3 DNA sequence: TGTGCCAGCAGCTTAGAGCAGGACACAGATACGCAGTATTTT. Translated: CASSLEQDTDTQYF.

This clonotype was seen at least ten times. The genes are TRBV10-3 and TRBJ2-4; D might be TRBD2 (6 bases). V shed 8 bases and J shed 6 bases, with 14 bases lying between them. CDR1 is ENHRY and CDR2 is SYGVKD in the germline V gene. CDR3 length equals 13 residues. CDR3 region: CAIGGTERNIQYF. In DNA form, the CDR3 reads TGTGCCATCGGGGGGACGGAGAGAAACATTCAGTACTTC.

This clonotype came up a few times. This chain uses TRBV5-1 with TRBJ2-5; 8 positions match TRBD2. This CDR3 has 16 amino acids. J was trimmed by 4 bases and V by 0 bases; bases with no gene match: 8. Germline-derived CDR1 and CDR2 are SGHRS and YFSETQ. CDR3 sequence (DNA): TGCGCCAGCAGCTTGGGGACTAGCAAAGGCGGAGAGACCCAGTACTTC. Amino acids: CASSLGTSKGGETQYF.

This clonotype has ten or more counts. The chain employs TRBV5-1 and TRBJ2-7; a weak D match, TRBD1 (5 bases). The germline V gene has CDR1 SGHRS and CDR2 YFSETQ. Trimming took off 1 base at V and 3 bases at J, with 11 bases between the two ends. The CDR3 sequence is 14 residues long. CDR3 protein: CASSLQQGVYEQYF. DNA for the CDR3: TGCGCCAGCAGCTTGCAACAAGGGGTCTACGAGCAGTACTTC.

The sample holds a few counts of this clonotype. The chain couples TRBV4-2 to TRBJ2-3, with D perhaps matching TRBD1 (5 bases). The CDR3 loop spans 16 amino acids. V shed 1 base and J shed 0 bases, with 11 bases lying between them. The germline gives CDR1 LGHNA, CDR2 YNFKEQ. The CDR3 DNA is TGTGCCAGCAGCCAAGTACAGGCGTCAAGCACAGATACGCAGTATTTT. Encoded protein: CASSQVQASSTDTQYF.

This clonotype was counted only a few times. The chain couples TRBV12-3 or TRBV12-4 to TRBJ2-1; 12 nucleotides align to TRBD1. The CDR3 is 17 amino acids. V gave up 3 bases and J gave up 8 bases; unmatched junction bases: 11. The CDR3 spells CASSFHPPGTGGHEQFF. CDR3 nucleotide sequence: TGTGCCAGCAGTTTCCACCCACCAGGGACAGGGGGCCATGAGCAGTTCTTC.

As regards this clonotype: This could be a read error, since a much larger clone is one nucleotide away. The chain is built from TRBV7-6 and TRBJ2-7; D is uncertain. V shed 0 bases and J shed 2 bases, with 11 bases lying between them. The CDR3 has 15 residues. CDR1 is SGHVS and CDR2 is FNYEAQ in the germline V gene. The CDR3 coding sequence is TGTGCCAGCAGCTTAGCGGTGGGGTGGGCCTACGAGCAGTACGTC. Its protein product is CASSLAVGWAYEQYV.

This chain connects TRBV5-5 to TRBJ2-4; D uncertain. The V gene's germline CDR1 is SGHKS and CDR2 YYEKEE (reference sequence). V dropped 4 bases and J dropped 0 bases, with 11 bases sitting between them. The CDR3 is 15 residues long. CDR3 coding DNA: TGTGCCAGCAGCGACGACGAGGTAGCCAAAAACATTCAGTACTTC. Protein: CASSDDEVAKNIQYF.

The gene calls are TRBV20-1 and TRBJ2-3; maybe TRBD2 (5 bases). V was trimmed by 5 bases and J by 0 bases, leaving 12 bases between them. Germline lookup yields CDR1 DFQATT and CDR2 SNEGSKA (reference sequence). CDR3 length equals 14 residues. The CDR3: CSAVAGPSTDTQYF. The CDR3 DNA reads TGCAGTGCTGTTGCGGGCCCTAGCACAGATACGCAGTATTTT.

This clonotype occurred a few times. DNA of the CDR3: TGTGCCAGCAGCAGAAGGTGGGTTAGCGGGGATCAGTATTTT. Its protein product is CASSRRWVSGDQYF. The chain links TRBV13 to TRBJ2-3, with 8 bases matching TRBD2. The ends lost 5 bases at V and 12 bases at J; junction bases unmatched: 13. The CDR3 has 14 residues. Germline V gives CDR1 PRHDT, CDR2 FYEKMQ (reference sequence). Combining the CDR3 with reference TRBV13 and TRBJ2-3 gives the whole variable domain AAGVIQSPRHLIKEKRETATLKCYPIPRHDTVYWYQQGPGQDPQFLISFYEKMQSDKGSIPDRFSAQQFSDYHSELNMSSLELGDSALYFCASSRRWVSGDQYFGPGTRLTVL.

The CDR3 DNA reads as TGTGCCAGCAGCCAAGATGGGGTCGTCCCTACTAATGGCTACACCTTC. Encoded protein: CASSQDGVVPTNGYTF. The chain joins TRBV4-2 to TRBJ1-2; no clear D. Deletions cut 0 bases from V and 6 bases from J, with 17 bases between. The V gene's germline CDR1 is LGHNA and CDR2 YNFKEQ. This CDR3 contains 16 residues.

This clonotype has a handful of counts. The rearrangement uses TRBV11-2 and TRBJ1-1; D unclear. Germline V lookup: CDR1 SGHAT, CDR2 FQNNGV. The CDR3 is 13 amino acids. V was clipped by 5 bases and J by 0 bases, with 7 bases between them. CDR3 in DNA: TGTGCCAGCAGCCAGTCCCTGAACACTGAAGCTTTCTTT. This translates into CASSQSLNTEAFF. The full variable domain, rest sourced from reference TRBV11-2 and TRBJ1-1, is EAGVAQSPRYKIIEKRQSVAFWCNPISGHATLYWYQQILGQGPKLLIQFQNNGVVDDSQLPKDRFSAERLKGVDSTLKIQPAKLEDSAVYLCASSQSLNTEAFFGQGTRLTVV.

This clonotype showed up just a few times. The chain uses TRBV4-1 and TRBJ2-4; 8 nucleotides align to TRBD2. Germline CDR1 reads MGHRA; CDR2 reads YSYEKL. The CDR3 length is 15 residues. V lost 0 bases to trimming and J lost 10 bases; unmatched junction nucleotides: 8. Here the CDR3 DNA reads TGCGCCAGCAGCCAAGATCTGATAGCGGGGCTTATTCAGTACTTC. Translating gives CASSQDLIAGLIQYF.

The gene calls are TRBV4-3 and TRBJ2-3, with D possibly TRBD2 on 6 matching bases. CDR3 length: 15 residues. Germline V gene data show CDR1 as LGHNA and CDR2 as YSLEER. Trimming removed 0 bases at V and 5 bases at J, with 12 bases between. CDR3 in amino acids: CASSQEASVGDTQYF. The CDR3 coding sequence is TGCGCCAGCAGCCAAGAGGCTAGCGTGGGAGATACGCAGTATTTT.

This clonotype was found a few times. The genes are TRBV2 and TRBJ2-2; D unclear. The CDR3 has 11 residues. V gave up 8 bases and J gave up 2 bases, with 3 bases separating them. Per germline, CDR1 SNHLY and CDR2 FYNNEI. CDR3 sequence: CASQNTGELFF. The DNA for the CDR3 is TGTGCCAGCCAAAACACCGGGGAGCTGTTTTTT.

V gene TRBV28 combines with J gene TRBJ2-3, with 8 bases identical to TRBD2. Per germline, CDR1 MDHEN and CDR2 SYDVKM. The CDR3 loop spans 15 amino acids. V was clipped by 4 bases and J by 5 bases; unmatched bases: 8. For the CDR3, the DNA is TGTGCCAGCAGTTGGGGCGGGGGGCTTGGAGATACGCAGTATTTT. Protein product: CASSWGGGLGDTQYF. The variable domain in full, with the rest retrieved from reference TRBV28 and TRBJ2-3, is DVKVTQSSRYLVKRTGEKVFLECVQDMDHENMFWYRQDPGLGLRLIYFSYDVKMKEKGDIPEGYSVSREKKERFSLILESASTNQTSMYLCASSWGGGLGDTQYFGPGTRLTVL.